This T cell receptor (beta chain) was identified during a study of cytomegalovirus exposure and HLA in healthy donors. In the PCR, 60 Vbeta and 13 Jbeta primers were used. Generated by immunoSEQ multiplex PCR, the TCRdb table keeps only in-frame clones and is missing some. The table has some 150,000 clones, roughly 82% seen once; the top ten hold around 3.2%. Overall study findings and caveats: The study put 150 to 200 TCR beta chains on its list as cytomegalovirus-associated.

This CDR3 is built from 14 residues. Germline V CDR1 and CDR2: SGHTA, FQGNSA. V lost 2 bases and J lost 3, with 8 bases in between. There are a few counts of this clone. Its antigen is not known. Sequenced: PBMCs. This clonotype was sampled from a male donor in good health and CMV-seronegative. The chain recombines TRBV7-2 with TRBJ2-1; D is uncertain. The CDR3 bases are TGTGCCAGCAGCTTATCGGCAGGCTACAATGAGCAGTTCTTC. Encoded protein: CASSLSAGYNEQFF.